The 32 T cell receptor beta chains presented below share a single source sample, sequenced in a study of cytomegalovirus exposure and HLA in healthy donors. With 60 Vbeta and 13 Jbeta primers, the PCR was carried out. Some clones are missing from TCRdb's copy, which holds only in-frame ones; the method was immunoSEQ multiplex PCR. In the table there are roughly 100,000 clones, 76% of which are singletons. The sequenced sample consisted of PBMCs. These receptors were collected from a woman between 18 and 29 years old in good health and CMV-seropositive.

This clone has more than one count but fewer than ten. The gene calls are TRBV7-2 and TRBJ2-2; 11 bases are shared with TRBD2. The CDR3 is 16 residues long. CDR1 is SGHTA, CDR2 FQGNSA, per germline. Trimming removed 3 bases from V and 5 bases from J; junction bases left unmatched: 5. The CDR3, as DNA: TGTGCCAGCAGCTTCTCTAGCGGGAGGAGTACCGGGGAGCTGTTTTTT. It encodes CASSFSSGRSTGELFF.

The V call is TRBV6-1, the J call TRBJ1-1; a weak D match, TRBD1 (6 bases). The ends were cut back, 6 bases at V and 2 bases at J, with 16 bases in the middle. CDR3 size: 15 residues. Germline CDR1 and CDR2: MNHNS and SASEGT. CDR3 sequence: CASRSPRGQNTEAFF. In DNA form, the CDR3 reads TGTGCCAGCAGATCCCCCAGGGGCCAAAACACTGAAGCTTTCTTT.

The CDR3 bases are TGTGCCAGCAGCTTGACAGGGGGCATCGGGGAGCTGTTTTTT. Protein sequence: CASSLTGGIGELFF. The V call is TRBV5-8, the J call TRBJ2-2; TRBD1 aligns across 9 bases. J lost 7 bases, V lost 1 base, and 2 bases had no gene match. The CDR3 consists of 14 residues. The germline CDR1 and CDR2 sequences are SGHTS and YDEGEE. Variable domain in full (rest from reference TRBV5-8 and TRBJ2-2): EAGVTQSPTHLIKTRGQQATLRCSPISGHTSVYWYQQALGLGLQFLLWYDEGEERNRGNFPPRFSGRQFPNYSSELNVNALELEDSALYLCASSLTGGIGELFFGEGSRLTVL.

The table lists this clone with a few counts. The chain joins TRBV6-1 to TRBJ2-5, with 7 bases that match TRBD2. Germline CDR1 and CDR2: MNHNS and SASEGT. J gave up 3 bases and V 1 base, and 11 bases lay outside the gene matches. The CDR3 totals 17 residues. The CDR3 DNA follows: TGTGCCAGCAGTGAAGATCCCTGGAGAAGCGGGAAAGAGACCCAGTACTTC. It yields the protein CASSEDPWRSGKETQYF.

The rearrangement joins TRBV7-9 to TRBJ1-4; a possible D gene is TRBD1 (5 bases). The CDR3 is made up of 13 amino acids. Trimming pared 3 bases from V and 4 bases from J, leaving 6 bases between. The germline gives CDR1 SEHNR, CDR2 FQNEAQ (reference sequence). Written as DNA, the CDR3 is TGTGCCAGCAGCTTGACAGTTAATGAAAAACTGTTTTTT. Protein product: CASSLTVNEKLFF.

This clone was picked up one time. This chain joins TRBV29-1 and TRBJ1-2; TRBD1 is a possible D gene (6 bases). Germline V gene data show CDR1 as SQVTM and CDR2 as ANQGSEA. Trimming stripped 6 bases from V and 0 bases from J, with 11 bases between. The CDR3 is 13 amino acids. CDR3 loop: CSVKQGPNYGYTF. CDR3 DNA: TGCAGCGTCAAACAGGGACCTAACTATGGCTACACCTTC.

The genes are TRBV6-6 and TRBJ1-2; D possibly corresponds to TRBD1 (6 bases). This CDR3 contains 15 residues. In germline, CDR1 is MNHNY, CDR2 SVGAGI (reference sequence). Trimming pared 0 bases from V and 8 bases from J, leaving 16 bases between. In nucleotides, the CDR3 is TGTGCCAGCAGTTACTCGGTCGAGGGGGGGCGAGGCTACACCTTC. It codes for CASSYSVEGGRGYTF.

The chain recombines TRBV4-2 with TRBJ2-5; the D is unclear. The CDR3 has 13 amino acids. V was trimmed by 0 bases and J by 4 bases, leaving 6 bases between them. CDR1 LGHNA and CDR2 YNFKEQ come from the germline V gene. The CDR3 DNA follows: TGTGCCAGCAGCCAAGAAATCCGAGAGACCCAGTACTTC. The encoded protein is CASSQEIRETQYF.

V usage is TRBV7-9 and J usage is TRBJ2-2; tentative D call: TRBD1 (6 bases). Per germline, CDR1 SEHNR and CDR2 FQNEAQ (reference sequence). Trimming removed 5 bases at V and 6 bases at J, with 13 bases between. CDR3 length equals 14 residues. For the CDR3, the DNA is TGTGCCAGCAGCCCTGACAGGTCTCCCGGGGAGCTGTTTTTT. It translates to CASSPDRSPGELFF. The whole variable domain, filled in from reference TRBV7-9 and TRBJ2-2, reads DTGVSQNPRHKITKRGQNVTFRCDPISEHNRLYWYRQTLGQGPEFLTYFQNEAQLEKSRLLSDRFSAERPKGSFSTLEIQRTEQGDSAMYLCASSPDRSPGELFFGEGSRLTVL.

CDR3: CASSLFPRSSYNSPLHF. As DNA, the CDR3 is TGTGCCAGCAGCTTATTCCCTCGGAGCTCCTATAATTCACCCCTCCACTTT. The rearrangement links TRBV7-2 to TRBJ1-6; the D is unclear. Trimming pared 2 bases from V and 0 bases from J, leaving 11 bases between. The CDR3 loop spans 17 amino acids. Germline CDR1 and CDR2: SGHTA and FQGNSA.

The chain carries TRBV29-1 and TRBJ2-2; 10 bases are shared with TRBD2. Trimming took 2 bases from V and 8 from J; bases not matched to a gene: 8. The CDR3 extends over 15 amino acids. CDR1 is SQVTM and CDR2 is ANQGSEA in the germline V gene. CDR3 sequence reads: CSVEMLAGAAGELFF. The CDR3, as DNA: TGCAGCGTTGAAATGCTAGCGGGAGCGGCGGGGGAGCTGTTTTTT.

The genes are TRBV7-2 and TRBJ2-7, with D possibly being TRBD2 (5 bases). The J call could be wrong; TRBJ2-5 is a better fit for the DNA end. CDR3 size: 14 residues. The V gene's germline CDR1 is SGHTA and CDR2 FQGNSA. CDR3 in amino acids: CASSSTGIQETQYF. The CDR3 nucleotides read TGTGCCAGCAGTTCAACGGGAATCCAAGAGACCCAGTACTTC.

This clone was observed a single time. V usage is TRBV7-8 and J usage is TRBJ2-1; no clear D. CDR3 length: 16 residues. CDR1 is SGHVS, CDR2 FQNEAQ, per germline. V lost 2 bases and J lost 4, with 15 bases in between. The CDR3 nucleotides are TGTGCCAGCAGCTTAAGCTTTTTTGCGGATTACAATGAGCAGTTCTTC. Translation gives CASSLSFFADYNEQFF.

The V and J genes are TRBV6-5 and TRBJ2-7, with D tentatively TRBD2 (5 bases). Germline V lookup: CDR1 MNHEY, CDR2 SVGAGI. The CDR3 has 12 amino acids. V was shortened by 6 bases and J by 4 bases, with 10 bases between the two germline ends. The CDR3 DNA is TGTGCCAGCAGCGATCGAGGGTACGAGCAGTACTTC. Protein sequence: CASSDRGYEQYF.

The chain combines TRBV2 with TRBJ2-7; tentatively, D is TRBD2 (6 bases). Germline V gene lookup returns CDR1 SNHLY and CDR2 FYNNEI. Trimming removed 4 bases from V and 5 bases from J, with 18 bases in between. There are 15 residues in the CDR3. The CDR3 nucleotides read TGTGCCAGCAGTGTCTTATCGGGAGAGGCCCACGAGCAGTACTTC. It codes for CASSVLSGEAHEQYF.

This clone was seen just once. V gene TRBV2 combines with J gene TRBJ2-5; D is unclear. Trimming left V 7 bases short and J 5 bases short, with 5 bases between. CDR3 length equals 10 residues. From germline, CDR1 is SNHLY and CDR2 FYNNEI. In DNA, the CDR3 is TGTGCCAGCAAAGAGGAGACCCAGTACTTC. It translates to CASKEETQYF.

The chain has TRBV6-5 and TRBJ2-5; D unclear. The CDR3 length is 13 residues. In germline, CDR1 is MNHEY, CDR2 SVGAGI. V was shortened by 8 bases and J by 2 bases, with 12 bases between the two germline ends. The CDR3 sequence: CASWSSLQETQYF. The DNA of the CDR3 is TGTGCCAGCTGGAGTAGTTTACAAGAGACCCAGTACTTC.

The chain links TRBV5-1 to TRBJ2-3; D might be TRBD2 (5 bases). The ends were cut back, 2 bases at V and 3 bases at J, with 10 bases in the middle. The CDR3 runs to 14 residues. In germline, CDR1 is SGHRS, CDR2 YFSETQ. CDR3 protein: CASSFSVGTDTQYF. DNA for the CDR3: TGCGCCAGCAGCTTTAGCGTAGGTACAGATACGCAGTATTTT.

CDR3 protein: CSVEGQAGRLGYTF. For the CDR3, the DNA is TGCAGCGTTGAAGGACAGGCTGGCCGGCTTGGCTACACCTTC. The chain uses TRBV29-1 and TRBJ1-2, with a tentative D call TRBD1 (6 bases). CDR3 length equals 14 residues. CDR1 and CDR2 (germline): SQVTM, ANQGSEA. With 1 base removed from V and 7 bases from J, the gap between germline ends came to 16 bases.

As regards this clone: The CDR3 does not close with the conserved phenylalanine or tryptophan, likely indicating a read error. CDR3 region: CASSSASGDRANNQPQHV. CDR3 in DNA: TGTGCCAGCAGTTCCGCGTCGGGGGACAGGGCGAACAATCAGCCCCAGCATGTT. This chain links TRBV28 with TRBJ1-5, with 9 bases lining up with TRBD1. CDR1 is MDHEN, CDR2 SYDVKM, per germline. The J segment lost 3 bases and the V segment lost 4 bases, leaving 13 bases of the junction unmatched. CDR3 length equals 18 residues.

The rearrangement joins TRBV28 to TRBJ2-3; D may be TRBD1 (5 bases). This CDR3 is 15 amino acids long. The V end lost 3 bases, the J end lost 3 bases, and 13 bases lay between the germline ends. Germline V lookup: CDR1 MDHEN, CDR2 SYDVKM. This chain's CDR3 is CASSFSQGRTDTQYF. As DNA, the CDR3 is TGTGCCAGCAGTTTCTCCCAGGGAAGGACAGATACGCAGTATTTT.

CDR3 region: CASSYRTSGSSYEQYF. The DNA of the CDR3 is TGTGCCAGCAGTTACAGGACTAGCGGGTCCTCCTACGAGCAGTACTTC. The V call is TRBV6-6, the J call TRBJ2-7; 11 nucleotides line up with TRBD2. V was pared by 2 bases and J by 0 bases, with 3 bases of the junction left unmatched. This CDR3 is 16 amino acids long. Germline loops: CDR1 MNHNY, CDR2 SVGAGI (reference sequence).

V usage is TRBV5-6 and J usage is TRBJ2-5; 11 nucleotides agree with TRBD2. The V and J ends lost 0 bases and 4 bases, in that order; junction bases with no gene match: 5. Looked up from germline, CDR1 is SGHDT and CDR2 is YYEEEE. The CDR3 consists of 16 residues. DNA of the CDR3: TGTGCCAGCAGCTTGGCACTAGCGGGAGACGGAGAGACCCAGTACTTC. It yields the protein CASSLALAGDGETQYF.

The chain uses TRBV10-3 and TRBJ2-7; 11 nucleotides agree with TRBD2. There are 16 residues in the CDR3. Unmatched junction bases numbered 14, after V lost 4 bases and J lost 9 bases. CDR1 ENHRY and CDR2 SYGVKD come from the germline V gene. The CDR3 region has the DNA TGTGCCATCAGTGTAGGAGGGACTAGCGGCCTGCCACCGCAGTACTTC. It translates to CAISVGGTSGLPPQYF.

The chain employs TRBV5-1 and TRBJ2-3; 11 bases map to TRBD2. CDR3 length: 18 amino acids. Looked up from germline, CDR1 is SGHRS and CDR2 is YFSETQ. V lost 4 bases to trimming and J lost 1 base; unmatched junction nucleotides: 11. The CDR3 DNA reads TGCGCCAGCAGCGCGCCGGGACTAGCGGCTCGGGGCACAGATACGCAGTATTTT. Translation gives CASSAPGLAARGTDTQYF.

The rearrangement joins TRBV2 to TRBJ2-7; 13 nucleotides match TRBD2. Germline V gives CDR1 SNHLY, CDR2 FYNNEI. This CDR3 contains 13 residues. Trimming at V came to 8 bases and at J to 7 bases, leaving 5 bases not matched to a gene. CDR3 sequence (DNA): TGTGCCAGCGAACTAGCGGGAGGGTCTGAGCAGTACTTC. Protein sequence: CASELAGGSEQYF. Together with reference TRBV2 and TRBJ2-7, the CDR3 gives the full variable domain: EPEVTQTPSHQVTQMGQEVILRCVPISNHLYFYWYRQILGQKVEFLVSFYNNEISEKSEIFDDQFSVERPDGSNFTLKIRSTKLEDSAMYFCASELAGGSEQYFGPGTRLTVT.

This chain links TRBV19 with TRBJ2-1; TRBD2 is a possible D gene (6 bases). V was clipped by 6 bases and J by 4 bases, with 16 bases between them. This CDR3 is built from 15 residues. In germline, CDR1 is LNHDA, CDR2 SQIVND (reference sequence). CDR3: CASRSQAGDYNEQFF. CDR3 coding DNA: TGTGCCAGTAGGAGCCAAGCGGGCGATTACAATGAGCAGTTCTTC.

The gene calls are TRBV7-8 and TRBJ2-5; TRBD2 matches 10 bases. Trimming took 7 bases from V and 5 from J; bases not matched to a gene: 7. The CDR3 is 14 amino acids. CDR1 is SGHVS and CDR2 is FQNEAQ in the germline V gene. The CDR3 nucleotides are TGTGCCAGCACGGCTAGCGGGAGTTTGGAGACCCAGTACTTC. The encoded protein is CASTASGSLETQYF.

This clone has more than one count but fewer than ten. The V and J genes are TRBV2 and TRBJ2-1, with a tentative D call TRBD2 (6 bases). Between the trimmed V and J ends, which lost 2 bases and 8 bases, there was a span of 13 bases. CDR1 is SNHLY and CDR2 is FYNNEI in the germline V gene. The CDR3 totals 14 residues. The CDR3 nucleotides are TGTGCCAGCAGTGAACCAGGAGGGTCCGATGAGCAGTTCTTC. This translates into CASSEPGGSDEQFF.

The chain joins TRBV30 to TRBJ2-5; 12 bases match TRBD2. The CDR3 has 18 residues. After removal of 4 bases from V and 0 bases from J, the junction contained 12 bases not matched to a gene. Germline-derived CDR1 and CDR2 are GTSNPN and SVGIG (reference sequence). The CDR3 is CAWIPPGLAGSYQETQYF. Here the CDR3 DNA reads TGTGCCTGGATTCCTCCGGGACTAGCGGGTAGTTACCAAGAGACCCAGTACTTC.

This clone was counted once. The chain is built from TRBV5-1 and TRBJ2-1, with D perhaps TRBD2 (6 bases). The CDR3 covers 13 residues. Germline CDR1 and CDR2: SGHRS and YFSETQ. V dropped 3 bases and J dropped 6 bases, with 10 bases sitting between them. CDR3 residues: CASSSGVLNEQFF. The CDR3 bases are TGCGCCAGCAGCTCGGGGGTGCTCAATGAGCAGTTCTTC.

The J gene is TRBJ1-6, the V gene TRBV28; the D gene is possibly TRBD1 (5 bases). Germline CDR1 and CDR2: MDHEN and SYDVKM. V lost 7 bases and J 5 bases, leaving 12 bases between the germline ends. This CDR3 contains 14 residues. CDR3 region: CASIPSRDNSPLHF. CDR3 DNA sequence: TGTGCCAGCATTCCCTCCAGGGATAATTCACCCCTCCACTTT.